Listed below are T cell receptor beta chains from one sample, sequenced in a study of T cell changes during pregnancy in multiple sclerosis. TCRdb's table, derived via immunoSEQ multiplex PCR, lists solely in-frame clones and lacks some. The sample includes 40,000 to 45,000 clones, about 88% of them seen just once. Sequenced material: CD4+ T cells from peripheral blood mononuclear cells, taken in the first trimester of pregnancy. These receptor sequences come from a female donor with multiple sclerosis, enrolled in a pregnancy study. The CDR3 runs from the conserved cysteine through the conserved F or W.

V gene: TRBV27
J gene: TRBJ2-1
CDR3 protein: CASSTRGGSGRSERNEQFF

V gene: TRBV4-2
J gene: TRBJ1-4
CDR3 protein: CASSQDRQGPNEKLFF

V gene: TRBV5-5
J gene: TRBJ2-2
CDR3 protein: CASSWGTSETGELFF

V gene: TRBV18
J gene: TRBJ2-3
CDR3 protein: CASSDIRDWYTDTQYF

V gene: TRBV2
J gene: TRBJ2-3
CDR3 protein: CASSERRISSTDTQYF

V gene: TRBV2
J gene: TRBJ2-2
CDR3 protein: CASRQRHTGELFF

V gene: TRBV7-6
J gene: TRBJ2-7
CDR3 protein: CASRPLGGNYEQYF

V gene: TRBV4-2
J gene: TRBJ2-3
CDR3 protein: CASSRTGTGGTDTQYF

V gene: TRBV6-1
J gene: TRBJ2-7
CDR3 protein: CASSGPRNQAYEQYF

V gene: TRBV5-1
J gene: TRBJ2-3
CDR3 protein: CASSPGGSGRIIDTQYF

V gene: TRBV25-1
J gene: TRBJ2-2
CDR3 protein: CASSEWGLRDTGELFF

V gene: TRBV10-3
J gene: TRBJ2-2
CDR3 protein: CAIASGANTGELFF

V gene: TRBV7-2
J gene: TRBJ1-1
CDR3 protein: CASSTTGGKAFF

V gene: TRBV18
J gene: TRBJ2-5
CDR3 protein: CASSPDRGPRETQYF

V gene: TRBV7-2
J gene: TRBJ2-3
CDR3 protein: CASRTSPYPTDTQYF

V gene: TRBV6-1
J gene: TRBJ2-1
CDR3 protein: CASIRLAGGGEQFF

V gene: TRBV14
J gene: TRBJ1-5
CDR3 protein: CASSLTGNQPQHF

V gene: TRBV5-1
J gene: TRBJ1-1
CDR3 protein: CASSSRTGGSEAFF

V gene: TRBV18
J gene: TRBJ1-2
CDR3 protein: CASSPKGQSAGYTF

V gene: TRBV27
J gene: TRBJ2-2
CDR3 protein: CASSSDLTGELFF

V gene: TRBV28
J gene: TRBJ2-7
CDR3 protein: CASSLAGGPSYEQYF

V gene: TRBV13
J gene: TRBJ2-7
CDR3 protein: CASSLGGTYEQYF